This T cell receptor (beta chain) was recovered during a study of human T cells and chemical hapten exposure. The V end was cut by 4 bases, the J end by 7 bases, with 14 bases between. The CDR3 has 14 amino acids. In germline, CDR1 is SGHTA, CDR2 FQGNSA. Noted time point: healthy volunteer bleed at 2 weeks. Extraction yielded total RNA from whole blood (unfractionated). TCRdb ran MiXCR on the RACE reads and lists one entry per CDR3 protein. This sample has more than 70,000 distinct CDR3 sequences; approximately 9.7% occur once, and the top ten carry approximately 2.8%. The rearrangement joins TRBV7-2 to TRBJ2-1; D is possibly TRBD1 (5 bases). Sequenced sample: whole blood. This clonotype was obtained from a female donor in good health. Some clones in this sample may be carry-over from other donors' samples. This CDR3 reads CASSSGYLVNEQFF. The CDR3 nucleotides are TGTGCCAGCAGCTCAGGGTATTTGGTGAATGAGCAGTTCTTC.